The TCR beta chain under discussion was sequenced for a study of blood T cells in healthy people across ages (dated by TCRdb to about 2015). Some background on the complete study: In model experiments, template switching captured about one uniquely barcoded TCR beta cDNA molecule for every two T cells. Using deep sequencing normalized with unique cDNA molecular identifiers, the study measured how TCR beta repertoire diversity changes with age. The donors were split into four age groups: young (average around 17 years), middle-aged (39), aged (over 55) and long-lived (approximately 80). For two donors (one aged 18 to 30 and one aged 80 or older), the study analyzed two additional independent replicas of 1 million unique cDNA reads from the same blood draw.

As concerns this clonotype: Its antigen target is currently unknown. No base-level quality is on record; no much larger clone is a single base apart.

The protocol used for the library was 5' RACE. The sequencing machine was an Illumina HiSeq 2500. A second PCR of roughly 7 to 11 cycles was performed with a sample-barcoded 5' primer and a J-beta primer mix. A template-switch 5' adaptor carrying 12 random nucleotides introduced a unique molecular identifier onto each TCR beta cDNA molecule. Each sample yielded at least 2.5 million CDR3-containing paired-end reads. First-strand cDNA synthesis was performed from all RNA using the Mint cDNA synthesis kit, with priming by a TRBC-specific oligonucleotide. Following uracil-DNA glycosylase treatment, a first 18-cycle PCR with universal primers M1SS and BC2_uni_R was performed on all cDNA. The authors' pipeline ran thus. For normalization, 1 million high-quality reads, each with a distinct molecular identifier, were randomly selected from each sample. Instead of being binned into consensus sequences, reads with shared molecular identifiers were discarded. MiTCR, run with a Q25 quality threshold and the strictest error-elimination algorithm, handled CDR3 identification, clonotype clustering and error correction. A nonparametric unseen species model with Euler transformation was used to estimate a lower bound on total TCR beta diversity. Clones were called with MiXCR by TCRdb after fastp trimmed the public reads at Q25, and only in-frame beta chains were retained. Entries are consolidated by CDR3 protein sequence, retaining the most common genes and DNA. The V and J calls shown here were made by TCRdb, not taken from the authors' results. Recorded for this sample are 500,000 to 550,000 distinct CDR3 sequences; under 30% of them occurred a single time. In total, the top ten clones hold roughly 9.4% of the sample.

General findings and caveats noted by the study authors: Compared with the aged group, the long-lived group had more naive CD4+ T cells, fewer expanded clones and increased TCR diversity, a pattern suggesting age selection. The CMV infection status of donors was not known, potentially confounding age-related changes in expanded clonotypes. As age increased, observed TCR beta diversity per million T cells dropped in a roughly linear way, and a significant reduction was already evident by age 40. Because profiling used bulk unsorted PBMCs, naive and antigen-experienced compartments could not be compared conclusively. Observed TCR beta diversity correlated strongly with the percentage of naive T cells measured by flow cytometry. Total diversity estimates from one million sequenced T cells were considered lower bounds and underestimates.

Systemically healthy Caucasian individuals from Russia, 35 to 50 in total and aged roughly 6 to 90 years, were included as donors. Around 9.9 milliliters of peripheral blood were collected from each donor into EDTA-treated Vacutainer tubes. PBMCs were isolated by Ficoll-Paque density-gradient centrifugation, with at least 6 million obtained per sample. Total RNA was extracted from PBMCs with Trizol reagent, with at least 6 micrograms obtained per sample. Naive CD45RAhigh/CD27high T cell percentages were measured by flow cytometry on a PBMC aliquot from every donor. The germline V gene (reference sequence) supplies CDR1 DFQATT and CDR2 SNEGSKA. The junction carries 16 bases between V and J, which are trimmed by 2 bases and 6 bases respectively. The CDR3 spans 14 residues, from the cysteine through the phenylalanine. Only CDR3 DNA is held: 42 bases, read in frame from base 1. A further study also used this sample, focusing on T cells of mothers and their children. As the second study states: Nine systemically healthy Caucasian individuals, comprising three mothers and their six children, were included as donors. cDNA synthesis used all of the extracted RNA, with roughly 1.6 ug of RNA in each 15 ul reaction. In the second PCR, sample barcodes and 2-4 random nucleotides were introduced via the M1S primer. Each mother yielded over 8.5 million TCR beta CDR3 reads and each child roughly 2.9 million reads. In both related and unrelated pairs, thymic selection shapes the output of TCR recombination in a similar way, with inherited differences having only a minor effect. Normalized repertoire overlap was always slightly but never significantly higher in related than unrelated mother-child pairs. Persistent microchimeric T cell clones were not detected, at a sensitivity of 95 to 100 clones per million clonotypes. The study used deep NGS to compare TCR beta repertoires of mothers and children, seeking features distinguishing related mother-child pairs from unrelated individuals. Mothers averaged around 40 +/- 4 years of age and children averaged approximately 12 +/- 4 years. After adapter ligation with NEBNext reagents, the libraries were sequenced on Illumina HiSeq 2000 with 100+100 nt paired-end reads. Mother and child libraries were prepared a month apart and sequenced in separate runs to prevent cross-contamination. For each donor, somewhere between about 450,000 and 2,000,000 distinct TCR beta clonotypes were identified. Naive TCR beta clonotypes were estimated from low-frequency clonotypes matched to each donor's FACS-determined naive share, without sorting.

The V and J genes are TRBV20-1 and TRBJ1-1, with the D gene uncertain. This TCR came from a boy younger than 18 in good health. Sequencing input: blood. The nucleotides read TGCAGTGCTAGAACCCGTGACCTGCGACCTGAAGCTTTCTTT. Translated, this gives CSARTRDLRPEAFF.